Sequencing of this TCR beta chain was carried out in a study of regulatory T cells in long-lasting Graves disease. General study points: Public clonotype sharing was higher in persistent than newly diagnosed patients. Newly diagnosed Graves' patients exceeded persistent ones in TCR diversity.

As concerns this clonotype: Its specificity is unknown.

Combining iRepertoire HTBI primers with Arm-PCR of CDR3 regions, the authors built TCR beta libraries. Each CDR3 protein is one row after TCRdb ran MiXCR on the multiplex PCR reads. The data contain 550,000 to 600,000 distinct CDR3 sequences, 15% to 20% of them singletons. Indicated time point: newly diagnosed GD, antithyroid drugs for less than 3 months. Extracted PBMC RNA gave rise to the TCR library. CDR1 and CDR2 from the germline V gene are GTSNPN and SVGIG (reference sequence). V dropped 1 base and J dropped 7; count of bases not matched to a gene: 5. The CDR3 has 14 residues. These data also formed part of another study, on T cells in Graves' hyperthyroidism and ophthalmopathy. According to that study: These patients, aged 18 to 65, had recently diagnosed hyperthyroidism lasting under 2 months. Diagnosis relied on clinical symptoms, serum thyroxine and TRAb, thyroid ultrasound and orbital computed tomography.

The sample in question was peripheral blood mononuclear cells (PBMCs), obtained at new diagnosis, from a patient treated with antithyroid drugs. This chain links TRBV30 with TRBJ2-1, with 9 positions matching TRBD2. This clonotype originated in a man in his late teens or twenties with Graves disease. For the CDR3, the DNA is TGTGCCTGGAGTGGAGCGGGAGGAATTAATGAGCAGTTCTTC. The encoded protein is CAWSGAGGINEQFF.